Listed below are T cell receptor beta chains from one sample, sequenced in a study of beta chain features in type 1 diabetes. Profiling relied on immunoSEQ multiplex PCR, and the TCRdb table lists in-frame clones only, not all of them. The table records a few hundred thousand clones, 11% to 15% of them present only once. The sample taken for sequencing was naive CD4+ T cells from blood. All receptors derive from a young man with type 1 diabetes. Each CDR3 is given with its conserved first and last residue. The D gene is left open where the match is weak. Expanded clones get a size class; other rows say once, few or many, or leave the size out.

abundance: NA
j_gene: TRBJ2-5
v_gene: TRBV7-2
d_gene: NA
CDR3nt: TGTGCCAGCAGCTTACGGAGGGTACGGCTACCCGGTGAGACCCAGTACTTC
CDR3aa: CASSLRRVRLPGETQYF

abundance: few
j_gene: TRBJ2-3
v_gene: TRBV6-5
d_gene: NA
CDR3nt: TGTGCCAGCTACAGGACAGAGACAGATACGCAGTATTTT
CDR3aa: CASYRTETDTQYF

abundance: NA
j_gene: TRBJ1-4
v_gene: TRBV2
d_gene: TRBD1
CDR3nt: TGTGCCAGCATGTTCGGGACAGATGATGAAAAACTGTTTTTT
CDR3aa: CASMFGTDDEKLFF

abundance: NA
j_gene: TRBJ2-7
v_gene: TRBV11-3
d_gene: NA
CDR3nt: TGTGCCAGCAGCCGAGGGTGGCTCTACGAGCAGTACTTC
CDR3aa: CASSRGWLYEQYF

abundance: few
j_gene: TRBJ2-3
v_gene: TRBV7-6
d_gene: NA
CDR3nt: TGTGCCAGCAGCTTAGCGAGGGGCACAGATACGCAGTATTTT
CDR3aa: CASSLARGTDTQYF

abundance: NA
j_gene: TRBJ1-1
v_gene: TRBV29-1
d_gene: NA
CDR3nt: TGCAGCGTTGAAGATGGAGGCAGCCTGAACACTGAAGCTTTCTTT
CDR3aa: CSVEDGGSLNTEAFF

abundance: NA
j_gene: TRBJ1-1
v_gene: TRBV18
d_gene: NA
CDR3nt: TGTGCCAGCTCACCCCGATTGGAGTTGAACACTGAAGCTTTCTTT
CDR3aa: CASSPRLELNTEAFF

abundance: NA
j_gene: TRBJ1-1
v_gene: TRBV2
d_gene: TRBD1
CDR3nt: TGTGCCAGCAGTGCCCCACAGGGGTTGGCGAACACTGAAGCTTTCTTT
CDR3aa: CASSAPQGLANTEAFF

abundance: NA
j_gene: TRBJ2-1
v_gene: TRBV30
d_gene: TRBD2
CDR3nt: TGTGCCTGGAGTGTACTAGCGGGGGACTACAATGAGCAGTTCTTC
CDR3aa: CAWSVLAGDYNEQFF

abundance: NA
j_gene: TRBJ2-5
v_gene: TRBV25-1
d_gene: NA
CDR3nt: TGTGCCAGCAGTGATTCAGACAGCCGGCAAGAGACCCAGTACTTC
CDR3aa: CASSDSDSRQETQYF

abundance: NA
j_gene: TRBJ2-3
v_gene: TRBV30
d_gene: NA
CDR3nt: TGTGCCTGGAGTGTTAGGCTAGCCGGGGATACGCAGTATTTT
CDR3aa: CAWSVRLAGDTQYF

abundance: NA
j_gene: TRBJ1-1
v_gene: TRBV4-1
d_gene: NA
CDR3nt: TGCGCCAGCAGCCATAGAGGGCAGGGAGGGGTGTACACTGAAGCTTTCTTT
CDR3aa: CASSHRGQGGVYTEAFF

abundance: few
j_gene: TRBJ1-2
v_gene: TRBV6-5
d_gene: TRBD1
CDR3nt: TGTGCCAGCAGTTACTCTTTGACAGGGTACTATGGCTACACCTTC
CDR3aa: CASSYSLTGYYGYTF

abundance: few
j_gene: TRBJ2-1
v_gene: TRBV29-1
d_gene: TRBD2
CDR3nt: TGCAGCGTCGGAGGACTAGCGGGGGGGTGGTACAATGAGCAGTTCTTC
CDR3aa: CSVGGLAGGWYNEQFF

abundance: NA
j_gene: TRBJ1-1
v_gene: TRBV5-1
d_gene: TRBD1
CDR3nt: TGCGCCAGCAGCCCTCAACAGGGGATGAACACTGAAGCTTTCTTT
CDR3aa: CASSPQQGMNTEAFF

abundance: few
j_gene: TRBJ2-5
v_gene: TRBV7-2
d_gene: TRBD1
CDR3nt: TGTGCCAGCAGCCCGGACAGGGACATGCTGAAGACCCAGTACTTC
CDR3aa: CASSPDRDMLKTQYF

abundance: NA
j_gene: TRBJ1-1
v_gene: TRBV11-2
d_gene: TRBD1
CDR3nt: TGTGCCAGCAGCGTACTGGGACAGGGCTTCACTGAAGCTTTCTTT
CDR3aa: CASSVLGQGFTEAFF

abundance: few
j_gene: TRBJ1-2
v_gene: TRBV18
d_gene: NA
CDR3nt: TGTGCCAGCTCACCAGGGCAGGGGACGGGCTACACCTTC
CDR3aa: CASSPGQGTGYTF

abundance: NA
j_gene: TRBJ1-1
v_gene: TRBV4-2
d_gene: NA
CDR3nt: TGTGCCAGCAGCCCCTCGCGAGGGAACACTGAAGCTTTCTTT
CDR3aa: CASSPSRGNTEAFF

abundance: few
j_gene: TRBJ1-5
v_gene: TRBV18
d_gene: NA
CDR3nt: TGTGCCAGCTCAGGCAGGGGTCAAGAGGGCCAGCCCCAGCATTTT
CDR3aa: CASSGRGQEGQPQHF

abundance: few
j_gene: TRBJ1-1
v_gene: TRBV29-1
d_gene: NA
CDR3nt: TGCAGCGTTGCGGGGTTAATGAACACTGAAGCTTTCTTT
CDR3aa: CSVAGLMNTEAFF

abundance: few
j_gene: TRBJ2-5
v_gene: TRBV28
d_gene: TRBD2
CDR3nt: TGTGCCAGCAGTTTACTAGCGGGAGTGGAGACCCAGTACTTC
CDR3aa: CASSLLAGVETQYF

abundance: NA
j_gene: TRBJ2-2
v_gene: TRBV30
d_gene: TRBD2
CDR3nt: TGTGCCTGGCGGACTAGCGGGAACACCGGGGAGCTGTTTTTT
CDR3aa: CAWRTSGNTGELFF

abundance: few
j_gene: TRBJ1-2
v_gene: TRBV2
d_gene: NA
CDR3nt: TGTGCCAGCACGACGGGGGTGCATGGCTACACCTTC
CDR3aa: CASTTGVHGYTF

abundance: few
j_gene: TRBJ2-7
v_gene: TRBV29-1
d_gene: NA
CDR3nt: TGCAGCGTTGGACAGCACTACGAGCAGTACTTC
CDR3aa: CSVGQHYEQYF

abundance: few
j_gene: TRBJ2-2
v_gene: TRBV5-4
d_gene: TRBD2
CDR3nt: TGTGCCAGCAGCGGTGGGGCTAGCGGACCGAACACCGGGGAGCTGTTTTTT
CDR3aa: CASSGGASGPNTGELFF

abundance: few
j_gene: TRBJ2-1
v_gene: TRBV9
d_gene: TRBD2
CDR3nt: TGTGCCAGCAGCGCCACCGGGACTAGCTACAATGAGCAGTTCTTC
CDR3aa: CASSATGTSYNEQFF

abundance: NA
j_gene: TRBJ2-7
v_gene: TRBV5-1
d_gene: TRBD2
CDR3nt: TGCGCCAGCAGCTTAACTAGCGGCACCTACGAGCAGTACTTC
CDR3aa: CASSLTSGTYEQYF

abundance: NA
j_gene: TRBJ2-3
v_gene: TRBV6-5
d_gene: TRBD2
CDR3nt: TGTGCCAGCAGTTACGGGGGAGGGACAGATACGCAGTATTTT
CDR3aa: CASSYGGGTDTQYF

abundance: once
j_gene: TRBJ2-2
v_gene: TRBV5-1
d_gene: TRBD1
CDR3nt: TGCGCCAGCAGCCCCTTACAGGGGGCGGACACCGGGGAGCTGTTTTTT
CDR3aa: CASSPLQGADTGELFF

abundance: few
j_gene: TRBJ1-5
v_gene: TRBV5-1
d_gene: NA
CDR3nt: TGCGCCAGCAGCTCTGGGCCTGATCAGCCCCAGCATTTT
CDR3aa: CASSSGPDQPQHF

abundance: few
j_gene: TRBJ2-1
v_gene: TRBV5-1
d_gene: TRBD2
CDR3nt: TGCGCCAGCAGCTACCAGCGGGAGGGCCTCAGTGAGCAGTTCTTC
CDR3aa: CASSYQREGLSEQFF

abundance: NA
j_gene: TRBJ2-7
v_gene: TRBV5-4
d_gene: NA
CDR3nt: TGTGCCAGCAGCATCGACAGGACCCTCGAGCAGTACTTC
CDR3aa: CASSIDRTLEQYF

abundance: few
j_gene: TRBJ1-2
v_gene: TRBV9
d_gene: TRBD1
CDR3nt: TGTGCCAGCAGCGTAGCTCGGGAGGGACAGGGCTACACCTTC
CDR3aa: CASSVAREGQGYTF

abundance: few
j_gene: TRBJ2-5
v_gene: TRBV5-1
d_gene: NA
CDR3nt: TGCGCCAGCAGCTTGGATCGGGGCCAAGAGACCCAGTACTTC
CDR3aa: CASSLDRGQETQYF

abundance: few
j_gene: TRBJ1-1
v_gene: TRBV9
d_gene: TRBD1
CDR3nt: TGTGCCAGCAGCGTTACTGGACAGGGCACTGAAGCTTTCTTT
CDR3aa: CASSVTGQGTEAFF

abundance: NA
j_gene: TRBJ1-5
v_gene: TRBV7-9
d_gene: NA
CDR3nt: TGTGCCAGCAGCTTGGCAGTACATCAGCCCCAGCATTTT
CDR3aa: CASSLAVHQPQHF

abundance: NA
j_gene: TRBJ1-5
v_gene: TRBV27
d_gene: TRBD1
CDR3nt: TGTGCCAGCAGTACCCGACAGGGAGATAATCAGCCCCAGCATTTT
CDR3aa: CASSTRQGDNQPQHF

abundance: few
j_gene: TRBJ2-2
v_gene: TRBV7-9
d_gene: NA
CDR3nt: TGTGCCAGCAGACATCGGGGGAGTCCGGGGATGGCCGGGGAGCTGTTTTTT
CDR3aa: CASRHRGSPGMAGELFF

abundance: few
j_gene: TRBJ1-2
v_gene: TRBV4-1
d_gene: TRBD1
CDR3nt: TGCGCCAGCAGCCCCCGACAGGGGGCTACTAACTATGGCTACACCTTC
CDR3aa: CASSPRQGATNYGYTF

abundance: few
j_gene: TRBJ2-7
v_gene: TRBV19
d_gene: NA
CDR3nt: TGTGCCAGTAGTATGGGGTTACAACGGGAGCTTTCCTACGAGCAGTACTTC
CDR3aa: CASSMGLQRELSYEQYF

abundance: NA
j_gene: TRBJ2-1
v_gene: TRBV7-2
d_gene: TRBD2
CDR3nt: TGTGCCAGCAGCTTGGGCCAAGCGGGGTACAATGAGCAGTTCTTC
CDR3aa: CASSLGQAGYNEQFF

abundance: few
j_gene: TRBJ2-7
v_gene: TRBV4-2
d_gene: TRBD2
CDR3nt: TGTGCCAGCAGCCAAGAGTTAGCGGGGCGTGAGCAGTACTTC
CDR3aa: CASSQELAGREQYF

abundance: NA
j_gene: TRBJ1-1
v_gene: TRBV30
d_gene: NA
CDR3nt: TGTGCCTGGGCCCAGGACATGAACACTGAAGCTTTCTTT
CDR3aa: CAWAQDMNTEAFF

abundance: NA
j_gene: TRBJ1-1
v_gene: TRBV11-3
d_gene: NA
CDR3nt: TGTGCCAGCAGCCCCACCCAGGGGTCCCCTGAAGCTTTCTTT
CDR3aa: CASSPTQGSPEAFF

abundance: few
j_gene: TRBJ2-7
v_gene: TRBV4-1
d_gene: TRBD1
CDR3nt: TGCGCCAGCAGGGGGACAGGGGGGAGGTACGAGCAGTACTTC
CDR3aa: CASRGTGGRYEQYF

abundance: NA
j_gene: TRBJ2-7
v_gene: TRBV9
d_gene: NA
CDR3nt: TGTGCCAGCAGCGGGACAGGGACTACAACCTACGAGCAGTACTTC
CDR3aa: CASSGTGTTTYEQYF

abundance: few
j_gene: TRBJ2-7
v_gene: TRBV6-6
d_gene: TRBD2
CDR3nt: TGTGCCAGCAAAACTAGCGGCTACGAGCAGTACTTC
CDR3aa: CASKTSGYEQYF

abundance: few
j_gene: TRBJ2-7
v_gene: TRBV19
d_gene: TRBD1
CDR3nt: TGTGCCAGTAGTACGGACAGGCTCACCTACGAGCAGTACTTC
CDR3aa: CASSTDRLTYEQYF

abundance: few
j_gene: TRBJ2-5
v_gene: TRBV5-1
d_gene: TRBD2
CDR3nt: TGCGCCAGCAGCTTCGGACTAGTAGGGGAGACCCAGTACTTC
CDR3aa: CASSFGLVGETQYF

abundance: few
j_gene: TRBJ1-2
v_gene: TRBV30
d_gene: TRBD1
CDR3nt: TGTGCCTGGAGTCTCGGACAGGCCGAGCGCTACACCTTC
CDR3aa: CAWSLGQAERYTF

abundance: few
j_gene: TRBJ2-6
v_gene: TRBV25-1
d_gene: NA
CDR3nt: TGTGCCAGCGACTTCTCTGGGGCCAACGTCCTGACTTTC
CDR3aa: CASDFSGANVLTF